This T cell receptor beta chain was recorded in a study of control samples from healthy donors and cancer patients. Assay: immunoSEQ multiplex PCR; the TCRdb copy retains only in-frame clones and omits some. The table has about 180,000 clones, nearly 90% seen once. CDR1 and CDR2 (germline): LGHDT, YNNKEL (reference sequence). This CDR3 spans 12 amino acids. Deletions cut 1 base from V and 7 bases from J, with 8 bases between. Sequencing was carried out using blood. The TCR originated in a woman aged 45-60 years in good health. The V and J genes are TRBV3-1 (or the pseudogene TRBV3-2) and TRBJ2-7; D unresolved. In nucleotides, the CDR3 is TGTGCCAGCAGCCAAGGTGTCAGGGAGCAGTACTTC. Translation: CASSQGVREQYF.